Listed below are T cell receptor beta chains from one sample, sequenced in a study of T cells in Graves' hyperthyroidism and ophthalmopathy. TCRdb reanalysed the multiplex PCR reads using MiXCR and keeps one entry per CDR3 protein. The profile shows hundreds of thousands of distinct CDR3 sequences, 35% to 45% of them singletons. What was sequenced was blood. These TCRs come from a man between 18 and 35 years old with Graves' hyperthyroidism. CDR3s include the opening cysteine and the closing phenylalanine or tryptophan. Fields, in order: J gene, clone size, V gene, D gene, CDR3 protein, CDR3 DNA. The D gene is left open where the match is weak. The size field is filled for only some rows; it gives once, few, many or a size class.

>TRBJ2-5|NA|TRBV14|NA
CASSQLQGRRETQYF
TGTGCCAGCAGCCAACTTCAGGGAAGGAGAGAGACCCAGTACTTC
>TRBJ2-6|NA|TRBV7-3|NA
CASSPRQDTSSGANVLTF
TGTGCCAGCAGCCCCCGACAGGACACCTCCTCTGGGGCCAACGTCCTGACTTTC
>TRBJ1-6|many|TRBV15|NA
CATSRDRPLANSPLHF
TGTGCCACCAGCAGAGATCGTCCGTTAGCGAATTCACCCCTCCACTTT
>TRBJ1-5|NA|TRBV5-4|NA
CASSQPYRGLNQPQHF
TGCGCCAGCAGCCAACCCTATCGGGGGTTGAATCAGCCCCAGCATTTT
>TRBJ2-5|many|TRBV19|NA
CASSPSRAKGETQYF
TGTGCCAGTAGCCCGAGCAGAGCCAAGGGGGAGACCCAGTACTTC
>TRBJ1-2|NA|TRBV5-1|TRBD1
CASSLVSRGDGYTF
TGCGCCAGCAGCTTGGTTTCCAGGGGGGATGGCTACACCTTC
>TRBJ2-5|many|TRBV7-3|TRBD1
CASSLTRDSQETQYF
TGTGCCAGCAGCTTAACCAGGGACAGCCAAGAGACCCAGTACTTC
>TRBJ1-2|NA|TRBV7-3|TRBD1
CASSLPGGTGDNYGYTF
TGTGCCAGCAGCTTGCCAGGAGGGACAGGGGATAACTATGGCTACACCTTC
>TRBJ2-2|few|TRBV7-8|NA
CASRKTTTGELFF
TGTGCCAGCAGAAAGACGACGACCGGGGAGCTGTTTTTT
>TRBJ2-6|NA|TRBV25-1|NA
CASISGTGLDGANVLTF
TGTGCCAGCATTAGTGGAACAGGTCTTGATGGGGCCAACGTCCTGACTTTC
>TRBJ2-5|few|TRBV4-2|NA
CASSQAVKGDQYF
TGTGCCAGCAGCCAAGCCGTGAAGGGGGACCAGTACTTC
>TRBJ1-6|NA|TRBV7-8|NA
CASYRGESPLHF
TGTGCCAGCTATCGGGGGGAATCACCCCTCCACTTT
>TRBJ1-2|many|TRBV5-1|TRBD1
CASSLAVGQGGYTF
TGCGCCAGCAGCTTGGCCGTAGGACAGGGAGGCTACACCTTC
>TRBJ2-5|NA|TRBV7-6|TRBD1
CASSTNSGTEKRTQYF
TGTGCCAGCAGCACTAATTCGGGGACAGAGAAGAGGACCCAGTACTTC
>TRBJ2-6|NA|TRBV19|NA
CASRPGTNVLTF
TGTGCCAGTAGGCCAGGGACCAACGTCCTGACTTTC
>TRBJ1-3|NA|TRBV7-2|NA
CASSLGQLGNTIYF
TGTGCCAGCAGCTTGGGGCAATTAGGAAACACCATATATTTT
>TRBJ2-7|few|TRBV20-1|NA
CSAERAAYEQYF
TGCAGTGCTGAGCGGGCGGCCTACGAGCAGTACTTC
>TRBJ1-1|NA|TRBV4-1|NA
CASGHLNTEAFF
TGTGCCTCGGGACACCTGAACACTGAAGCTTTCTTT
>TRBJ2-3|few|TRBV10-3|TRBD2
CAGPPRRTSGTGDTQYF
TGTGCCGGCCCCCCAAGGCGGACTAGCGGGACTGGGGATACGCAGTATTTT
>TRBJ1-1|many|TRBV10-3|NA
CAISDLDSEAFF
TGTGCCATCAGTGACCTCGACAGCGAAGCTTTCTTT
>TRBJ1-1|many|TRBV15|TRBD1
CASGGSYTEAFF
TGTGCATCAGGGGGTTCTTACACTGAAGCTTTCTTT
>TRBJ1-5|NA|TRBV20-1|TRBD1
CSARSGTAHHLYSNQPQHF
TGCAGTGCTAGATCCGGGACAGCCCACCACCTTTATAGCAATCAGCCCCAGCATTTT
>TRBJ2-7|many|TRBV15|NA
CATTDSYEQYF
TGTGCCACCACGGACAGTTACGAGCAGTACTTC
>TRBJ1-2|many|TRBV5-1|NA
CASSLASTSVDGYTF
TGCGCCAGCAGCTTGGCCTCTACGTCTGTGGATGGCTACACCTTC
>TRBJ1-2|few|TRBV4-1|NA
CASSQESASYGYTF
TGCGCCAGCAGCCAAGAATCGGCCTCCTATGGCTACACCTTC
>TRBJ1-4|few|TRBV20-1|NA
CSATPGAANEKLFF
TGCAGTGCTACCCCGGGGGCTGCTAATGAAAAACTGTTTTTT
>TRBJ2-7|NA|TRBV10-3|TRBD1
CASSSEDRAITGFVYEQYF
TGTGCCAGCAGCTCCGAGGACAGGGCGATAACCGGTTTTGTCTACGAGCAGTACTTC
>TRBJ1-5|NA|TRBV10-3|TRBD1
CAITGAKTGDSNQPQHF
TGTGCCATCACCGGAGCCAAGACAGGGGATAGCAATCAGCCCCAGCATTTT
>TRBJ1-1|few|TRBV6-5|TRBD1
CASRLIQGRAFF
TGTGCCAGCAGGTTAATACAGGGGCGAGCTTTCTTT
>TRBJ2-2|NA|TRBV7-9|NA
CASHTRGTGELFF
TGTGCCAGCCACACCCGTGGGACCGGGGAGCTGTTTTTT
>TRBJ1-4|many|TRBV5-1|NA
CASSFSGTVNEKLFF
TGCGCCAGCAGCTTTTCCGGGACCGTCAATGAAAAACTGTTTTTT
>TRBJ2-2|NA|TRBV7-9|NA
CASSHEQNAGELFF
TGTGCCAGCAGCCATGAACAAAACGCCGGGGAGCTGTTTTTT
>TRBJ1-2|NA|TRBV29-1|TRBD1
CSVEGQGNGYTF
TGCAGCGTTGAAGGACAGGGGAATGGCTACACCTTC
>TRBJ2-7|NA|TRBV11-2|NA
CASSPDSTGEQYF
TGTGCCAGCAGCCCGGACAGCACCGGGGAGCAGTACTTC
>TRBJ1-2|few|TRBV6-5|TRBD1
CASSAPDGTGGRNYGYTF
TGTGCCAGCAGTGCTCCGGATGGGACAGGGGGTCGCAACTATGGCTACACCTTC
>TRBJ1-4|many|TRBV7-8|NA
CASSLLTTAELFF
TGTGCCAGCAGCCTTCTGACCACGGCAGAACTGTTTTTT
>TRBJ1-2|few|TRBV10-3|NA
CASTNTGGNYGYTF
TGTGCCAGCACCAATACGGGGGGAAACTATGGCTACACCTTC
>TRBJ1-5|few|TRBV6-5|NA
CASREAEGSNQPQHF
TGTGCCAGCAGAGAGGCTGAGGGGAGCAATCAGCCCCAGCATTTT
>TRBJ1-5|many|TRBV19|NA
CASSMRGGQPQHF
TGTGCCAGTAGTATGAGGGGAGGTCAGCCCCAGCATTTT
>TRBJ1-1|many|TRBV15|NA
CATSYRAGNTEAFF
TGTGCCACCAGCTACCGGGCGGGGAACACTGAAGCTTTCTTT